In this sample, the clone carrying this T cell receptor (beta chain) turned up many times. As to time point: newly diagnosed GD, antithyroid drugs for less than 3 months. The TCR library was made from RNA that had been extracted from PBMCs in TRIzol. The ends lost 5 bases at V and 10 bases at J; junction bases unmatched: 12. CDR1 and CDR2 from the germline V gene are SGHNT and YENEEA. The CDR3 contains 15 residues. The sample originates from a study of regulatory T cells in long-lasting Graves disease. Libraries of TCR beta came from iRepertoire HTBI primers plus Arm-PCR of CDR3 regions. TCRdb independently ran MiXCR on the multiplex PCR reads; one entry per CDR3 protein. Of over 350,000 distinct CDR3 sequences listed, around 13% were seen once; the top ten hold roughly a sixth. These data were likewise used in another study, on T cells in Graves' hyperthyroidism and ophthalmopathy. This second study says: Exclusion criteria comprised uncontrolled infection, other autoimmune disease, pregnancy or lactation. The HTBI set primed first-round TCR CDR3 RT-PCR.

The genes are TRBV11-3 and TRBJ2-1; 9 positions agree with TRBD2. The clonotype originates from a woman aged 45-65 years with Graves disease. The starting material was peripheral blood mononuclear cells (PBMCs), obtained at new diagnosis, from a patient treated with antithyroid drugs. CDR3: CASSNAGPAGGEQFF. CDR3 nucleotides: TGTGCCAGCAGCAACGCCGGGCCAGCGGGAGGCGAGCAGTTCTTC.